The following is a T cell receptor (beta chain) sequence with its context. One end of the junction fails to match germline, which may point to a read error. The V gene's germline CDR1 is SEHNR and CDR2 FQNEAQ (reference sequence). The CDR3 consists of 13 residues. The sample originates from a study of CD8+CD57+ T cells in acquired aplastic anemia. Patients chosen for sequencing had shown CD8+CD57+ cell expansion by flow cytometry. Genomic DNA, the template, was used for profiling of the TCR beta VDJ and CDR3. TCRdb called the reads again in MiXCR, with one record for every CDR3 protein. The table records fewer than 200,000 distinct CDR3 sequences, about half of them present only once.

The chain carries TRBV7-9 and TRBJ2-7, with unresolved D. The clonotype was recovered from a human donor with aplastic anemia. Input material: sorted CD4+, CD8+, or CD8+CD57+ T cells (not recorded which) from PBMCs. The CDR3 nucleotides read TGTGCTAGCAGTCAAAGCAGCTCCTACGAGCAGTACTTC. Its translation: CASSQSSSYEQYF.